The clone carrying this T cell receptor (beta chain) turned up a few times. This sample is part of a study of blood T cell repertoires in COVID-19. Study-wide background: The United States, Italy and Spain provided the acute and convalescent COVID-19 samples. The analysed material was cDNA or gDNA that came from T cells, B-cell-depleted T cells, or PBMCs.

Trimming removed 5 bases from V and 5 bases from J; junction bases left unmatched: 8. Germline lookup yields CDR1 SGHTA and CDR2 FQGNSA. The CDR3 length is 14 residues. Per the original data handling: Estimated nucleated cell counts came from reference gene primer amplification. Using immunoSEQ multiplex PCR, the repertoire was profiled, and TCRdb retains in-frame clones only, with some absent. Clonal size and the V and J genes are those of that table, whereas D and trimming came from the DNA. The table includes fewer than 250,000 clones, less than 80% detected once. This clonotype was obtained from a woman between 45 and 60 years old with acute or convalescent COVID-19. Sequencing was done on a sample of peripheral blood. J is TRBJ2-7 and V is TRBV7-2, with 8 bases identical to TRBD2. The CDR3 is CASSPAPSGHEQYF. The CDR3 DNA is TGTGCCAGCAGCCCGGCCCCTAGCGGGCACGAGCAGTACTTC.